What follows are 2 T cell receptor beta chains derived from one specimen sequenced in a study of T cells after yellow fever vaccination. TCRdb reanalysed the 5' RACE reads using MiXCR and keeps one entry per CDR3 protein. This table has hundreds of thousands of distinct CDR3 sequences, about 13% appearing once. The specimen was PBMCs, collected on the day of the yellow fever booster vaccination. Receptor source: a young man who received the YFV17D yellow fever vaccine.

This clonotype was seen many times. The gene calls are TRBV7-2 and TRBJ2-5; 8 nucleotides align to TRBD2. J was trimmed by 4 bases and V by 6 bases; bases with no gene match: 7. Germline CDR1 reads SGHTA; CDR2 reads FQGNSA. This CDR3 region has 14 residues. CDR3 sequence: CASSSAGAGETQYF. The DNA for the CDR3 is TGTGCCAGCAGTTCAGCGGGAGCGGGAGAGACCCAGTACTTC. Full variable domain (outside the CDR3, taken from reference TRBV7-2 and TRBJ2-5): GAGVSQSPSNKVTEKGKDVELRCDPISGHTALYWYRQSLGQGLEFLIYFQGNSAPDKSGLPSDRFSAERTGGSVSTLTIQRTQQEDSAVYLCASSSAGAGETQYFGPGTRLLVL.

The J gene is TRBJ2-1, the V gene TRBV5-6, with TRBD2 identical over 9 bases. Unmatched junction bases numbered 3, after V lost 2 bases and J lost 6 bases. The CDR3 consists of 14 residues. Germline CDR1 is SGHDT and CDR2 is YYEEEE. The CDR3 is CASSFSGGPNEQFF. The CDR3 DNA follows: TGTGCCAGCAGCTTTAGCGGGGGCCCCAATGAGCAGTTCTTC.